This T cell receptor (beta chain) came from a study of blood T cell repertoires in COVID-19. Overall study: The samples span acute and convalescent COVID-19 from the United States, Italy and Spain.

Study processing details: Amplification from reference gene primers served as the basis for estimated nucleated cell counts. Here immunoSEQ multiplex PCR was the method, and the copy in TCRdb shows in-frame clones only, minus some. V and J calls and clone size are copied from that table; D and trimming were computed from the DNA. The data hold 200,000 to 300,000 clones, with 80% to 90% observed a single time. Cohort placement rested on clinical history that participants reported themselves. Recovery among Cohort 3 donors was established by two negative PCRs, clearance, or symptom resolution. The germline V and J ends were trimmed by 8 bases and 0 bases, with 5 bases remaining between them. This CDR3 has 13 residues. The germline gives CDR1 LGHDT, CDR2 YNNKEL (reference sequence).

The sequence came from a man between 35 and 55 years old who had recovered from COVID-19. The chain uses TRBV3-1 (or the pseudogene TRBV3-2) and TRBJ2-6; D not resolved. The specimen sequenced was PBMCs or T cells enriched from blood (not recorded which). The chain's CDR3 is CASYNSGANVLTF. The DNA for the CDR3 is TGTGCCAGCTACAACTCTGGGGCCAACGTCCTGACTTTC.